A single sample gave rise to the 27 T cell receptor beta chains below, sequenced in a study of CXCR3-negative and CXCR3-positive naive CD8 T cells. Study outcomes and limitations: A higher hydrophobicity marked the TRB CDR3s of CXCR3-positive naive cells versus CXCR3-negative naive cells.

The TRB cDNA libraries were prepared by 5' RACE with UMI labels. Using the 5' RACE reads, TCRdb records one entry per CDR3 protein without DNA. This table holds around 160,000 distinct CDR3 sequences. Their target antigens are unknown. The specimen was naive CXCR3+ CD8+ T cells from blood. Noted subset: CD45RO-CCR7+CD27+CD95- naive CD8+ T cells expressing CXCR3 (TNR3+). Receptors were obtained from a human donor in good health. Some clones in this sample may be carry-over from other donors' samples.

V and J are TRBV7-9 and TRBJ1-1; the D gene TCRdb calls, TRBD1, cannot be checked with no DNA. The CDR3 length is 14 residues. Looked up from germline, CDR1 is SEHNR and CDR2 is FQNEAQ (reference sequence). Here the CDR3 reads CASTPGGGDTEAFF.

The V and J genes are TRBV27 and TRBJ2-1; TCRdb picks TRBD1, but there is no DNA to check that call. The length of the CDR3 is 14 residues. Germline CDR1 MNHEY, CDR2 SMNVEV (reference sequence). The CDR3 sequence is CASSFSWGGDEQFF.

The chain joins TRBV4-3 to TRBJ1-6; TCRdb's assignment of TRBD1 cannot be checked, as there is no DNA. The CDR3 consists of 14 residues. Per germline, CDR1 LGHNA and CDR2 YSLEER. The CDR3 sequence is CASSQGGPHSPLHF.

The rearrangement links TRBV11-3 to TRBJ2-1; TCRdb calls TRBD1, which cannot be checked without DNA. The CDR3 runs 15 residues. CDR1 is SGHNT and CDR2 is YENEEA in the germline V gene. The CDR3 here is CASSVPYGGGNEQFF.

The J gene is TRBJ2-1, the V gene TRBV10-1; no DNA is available, so the TRBD2 call from TCRdb remains unchecked. Germline CDR1 is WNHNN and CDR2 is SYGVQD (reference sequence). There are 20 residues in the CDR3. The CDR3 here is CASSESGSLGLAGPYNEQFF.

The chain employs TRBV27 and TRBJ2-7; TCRdb indicates TRBD1, and absent DNA this call remains unverified. The CDR3 is 16 residues long. Looked up from germline, CDR1 is MNHEY and CDR2 is SMNVEV (reference sequence). CDR3 amino acids: CASRAYGQGGWNEQYF.

This clonotype shows up as medium-sized by frequency. This chain joins TRBV28 and TRBJ2-1. CDR3 length equals 13 residues. Germline loops: CDR1 MDHEN, CDR2 SYDVKM. Here the CDR3 reads CASSLSSYNEQFF.

V and J are TRBV20-1 and TRBJ2-2. CDR3 length equals 12 residues. Germline V lookup: CDR1 DFQATT, CDR2 SNEGSKA (reference sequence). The CDR3 spells CSARENTGELFF.

The V and J genes are TRBV29-1 and TRBJ2-7; TCRdb gives TRBD1 as the D gene, but with no DNA this cannot be confirmed. CDR3 size: 15 residues. Looked up from germline, CDR1 is SQVTM and CDR2 is ANQGSEA. The CDR3 here is CSVEDQIGGNYEQYF.

The V call is TRBV14, the J call TRBJ1-1; TCRdb reports TRBD1, a call that lacks DNA to check it against. CDR3 length: 16 amino acids. The V gene's germline CDR1 is SGHDN and CDR2 FVKESK. The CDR3 loop is CASSQAPGDVNTEAFF.

The chain has TRBV29-1 and TRBJ2-7; the D gene TCRdb calls, TRBD2, cannot be checked with no DNA. Germline assignment: CDR1 SQVTM and CDR2 ANQGSEA. CDR3 length: 14 amino acids. The CDR3 spells CSVLRGLSSYEQYF.

CDR3 residues: CASSFYGTDTQYF. The chain carries TRBV11-2 and TRBJ2-3. Germline lookup yields CDR1 SGHAT and CDR2 FQNNGV. This CDR3 is built from 13 residues. Based on the CDR3 plus reference TRBV11-2 and TRBJ2-3, the full variable domain is EAGVAQSPRYKIIEKRQSVAFWCNPISGHATLYWYQQILGQGPKLLIQFQNNGVVDDSQLPKDRFSAERLKGVDSTLKIQPAKLEDSAVYLCASSFYGTDTQYFGPGTRLTVL.

The chain uses TRBV18 and TRBJ2-3; the TRBD2 assignment by TCRdb is unverifiable without DNA. The CDR3 has 16 amino acids. The V gene's germline CDR1 is KGHSH and CDR2 LQKENI. The CDR3 sequence: CASSRSSGGDADTQYF. Together with reference TRBV18 and TRBJ2-3, the CDR3 gives the full variable domain: NAGVMQNPRHLVRRRGQEARLRCSPMKGHSHVYWYRQLPEEGLKFMVYLQKENIIDESGMPKERFSAEFPKEGPSILRIQQVVRGDSAAYFCASSRSSGGDADTQYFGPGTRLTVL.

The rearrangement joins TRBV12-3 or TRBV12-4 to TRBJ2-1; TCRdb returns TRBD1, unconfirmable since there is no DNA. The CDR3 runs 14 residues. The CDR3 loop is CASTRDGSYNEQFF.

This CDR3 reads CASSLGGHQPQHF. The chain joins TRBV2 to TRBJ1-5; the TCRdb call, TRBD1, lacks DNA for checking. The CDR3 sequence is 13 residues long. The germline V gene encodes CDR1 SNHLY and CDR2 FYNNEI.

The chain is built from TRBV7-2 and TRBJ1-4. The germline gives CDR1 SGHTA, CDR2 FQGNSA. The length of the CDR3 is 14 residues. The CDR3 sequence is CASTPGQPYEKLFF.

The J gene is TRBJ2-7, the V gene TRBV4-1; TCRdb's D gene call, TRBD2, goes unchecked for lack of DNA. This CDR3 contains 13 residues. Germline V CDR1 and CDR2: MGHRA, YSYEKL. CDR3 sequence: CASSQGRDTEQYF.

The genes are TRBV6-2 or TRBV6-3 and TRBJ2-7; the TCRdb call, TRBD2, lacks DNA for checking. CDR1 and CDR2 from the germline V gene are MNHEY and SVGEGT. CDR3 length: 14 amino acids. The CDR3 protein is CASRAGGLADEQYF.

The chain has TRBV20-1 and TRBJ1-6. CDR3 length: 17 amino acids. Germline V gives CDR1 DFQATT, CDR2 SNEGSKA (reference sequence). CDR3 loop: CSARDQGTASYNSPLHF.

The chain joins TRBV7-2 to TRBJ2-1. Germline V gene sequence: CDR1 SGHTA, CDR2 FQGNSA. The length of the CDR3 is 12 residues. CDR3 sequence reads: CASSLVTNEQFF.

The chain is built from TRBV7-6 and TRBJ2-1; TCRdb's D call of TRBD2 is untestable without DNA. Germline-derived CDR1 and CDR2 are SGHVS and FNYEAQ. The CDR3 runs to 11 residues. The CDR3 sequence: CASSPSFEQFF.

The chain uses TRBV6-1 and TRBJ2-5. The V gene's germline CDR1 is MNHNS and CDR2 SASEGT. The CDR3 length is 12 residues. CDR3 region: CASSDLRETQYF.

The V and J genes are TRBV20-1 and TRBJ1-1. CDR1 is DFQATT, CDR2 SNEGSKA, per germline (reference sequence). The CDR3 spans 13 residues. CDR3 protein: CSARDLKNTEAFF.

The chain is built from TRBV5-1 and TRBJ2-7; with no DNA, the TCRdb D assignment of TRBD1 cannot be verified. Germline lookup yields CDR1 SGHRS and CDR2 YFSETQ. The CDR3 spans 13 residues. This CDR3 reads CASRRDGNYEQYF.

The chain links TRBV14 to TRBJ2-7; TCRdb outputs TRBD1, but without DNA this stays unchecked. CDR1 SGHDN and CDR2 FVKESK come from the germline V gene. The CDR3 covers 15 residues. The CDR3 is CASSSPGLGKYEQYF. Filled out from reference TRBV14 and TRBJ2-7, the complete variable domain reads EAGVTQFPSHSVIEKGQTVTLRCDPISGHDNLYWYRRVMGKEIKFLLHFVKESKQDESGMPNNRFLAERTGGTYSTLKVQPAELEDSGVYFCASSSPGLGKYEQYFGPGTRLTVT.

The chain couples TRBV20-1 to TRBJ2-3; TCRdb's D gene call, TRBD2, goes unchecked for lack of DNA. The CDR3 is 15 amino acids. CDR1 and CDR2 from the germline V gene are DFQATT and SNEGSKA (reference sequence). CDR3 region: CSAILLADSTDTQYF.

The chain uses TRBV29-1 and TRBJ2-7; TCRdb's assignment of TRBD1 cannot be checked, as there is no DNA. Germline CDR1 and CDR2: SQVTM and ANQGSEA. CDR3 size: 15 residues. The CDR3 sequence is CSVVWGQGFSYEQYF.